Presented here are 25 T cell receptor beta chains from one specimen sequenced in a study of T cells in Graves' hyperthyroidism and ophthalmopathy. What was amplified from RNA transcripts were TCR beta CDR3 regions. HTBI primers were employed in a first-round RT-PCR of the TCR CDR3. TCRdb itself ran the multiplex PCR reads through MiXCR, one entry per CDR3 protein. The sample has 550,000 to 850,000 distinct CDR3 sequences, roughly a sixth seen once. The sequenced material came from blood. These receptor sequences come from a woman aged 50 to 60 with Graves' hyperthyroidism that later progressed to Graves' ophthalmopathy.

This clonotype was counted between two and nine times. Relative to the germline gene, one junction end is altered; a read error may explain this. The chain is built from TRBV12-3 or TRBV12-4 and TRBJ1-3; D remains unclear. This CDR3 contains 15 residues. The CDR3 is CASSTLGVSGNTICF. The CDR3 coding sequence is TGTGCCAGCAGTACCCTCGGGGTCTCAGGAAACACCATATGTTTT.

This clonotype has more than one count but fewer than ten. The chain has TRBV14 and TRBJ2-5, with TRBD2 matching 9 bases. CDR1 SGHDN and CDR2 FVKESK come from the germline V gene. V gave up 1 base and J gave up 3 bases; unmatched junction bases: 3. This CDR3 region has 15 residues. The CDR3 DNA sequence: TGTGCCAGCAGCCAAGCCCGCGGGGGGGAAGAGACCCAGTACTTC. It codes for CASSQARGGEETQYF.

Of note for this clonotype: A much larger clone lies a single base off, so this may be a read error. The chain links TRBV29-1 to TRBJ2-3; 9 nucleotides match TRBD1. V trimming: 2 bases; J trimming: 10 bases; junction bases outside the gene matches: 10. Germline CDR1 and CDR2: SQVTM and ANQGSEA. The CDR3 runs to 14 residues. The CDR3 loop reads CSVEPGTGWDAQYF. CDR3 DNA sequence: TGCAGCGTTGAACCCGGGACAGGGTGGGATGCGCAGTATTTT.

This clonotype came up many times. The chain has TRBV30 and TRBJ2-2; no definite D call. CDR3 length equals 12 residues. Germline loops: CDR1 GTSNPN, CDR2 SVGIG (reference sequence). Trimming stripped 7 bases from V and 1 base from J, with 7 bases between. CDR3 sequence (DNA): TGTGCCTCCCTGCTGAACACCGGGGAGCTGTTTTTT. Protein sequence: CASLLNTGELFF.

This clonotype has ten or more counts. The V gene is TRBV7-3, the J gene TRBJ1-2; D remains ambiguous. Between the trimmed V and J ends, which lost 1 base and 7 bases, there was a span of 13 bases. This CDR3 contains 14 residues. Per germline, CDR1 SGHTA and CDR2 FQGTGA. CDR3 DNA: TGTGCCAGCAGCTTAAGACCAGGAGATTTTGGCTACACCTTC. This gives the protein CASSLRPGDFGYTF.

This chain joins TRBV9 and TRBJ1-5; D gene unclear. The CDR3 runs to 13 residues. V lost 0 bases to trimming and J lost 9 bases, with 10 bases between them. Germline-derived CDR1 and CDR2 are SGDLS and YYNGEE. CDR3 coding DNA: TGTGCCAGCAGCGTAGACACAAGCCGGCCCCAGCATTTT. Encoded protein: CASSVDTSRPQHF.

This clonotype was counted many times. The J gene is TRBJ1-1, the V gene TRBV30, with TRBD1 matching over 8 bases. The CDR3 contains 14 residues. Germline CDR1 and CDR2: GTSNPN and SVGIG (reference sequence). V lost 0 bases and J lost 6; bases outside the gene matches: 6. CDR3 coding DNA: TGTGCCTGGAGTGTGCCAGGGGGCGGCGCTGAAGCTTTCTTT. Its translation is CAWSVPGGGAEAFF.

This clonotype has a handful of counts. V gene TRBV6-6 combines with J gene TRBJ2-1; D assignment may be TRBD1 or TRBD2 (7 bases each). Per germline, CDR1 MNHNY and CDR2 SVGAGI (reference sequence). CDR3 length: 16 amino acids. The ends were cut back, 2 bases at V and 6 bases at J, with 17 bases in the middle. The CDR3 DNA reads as TGTGCCAGCAGTTACGGCAGGGGGGGTAACGCCAATGAGCAGTTCTTC. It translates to CASSYGRGGNANEQFF.

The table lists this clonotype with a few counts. This chain's CDR3 is CSARRGAGGSETQYF. CDR3 bases: TGCAGTGCCCGGCGCGGAGCGGGGGGGTCAGAGACCCAGTACTTC. The genes are TRBV20-1 and TRBJ2-5; 10 positions match TRBD2. V shed 6 bases and J 4 bases; nucleotides not matched to a gene: 11. This CDR3 spans 15 amino acids. Per germline, CDR1 DFQATT and CDR2 SNEGSKA (reference sequence).

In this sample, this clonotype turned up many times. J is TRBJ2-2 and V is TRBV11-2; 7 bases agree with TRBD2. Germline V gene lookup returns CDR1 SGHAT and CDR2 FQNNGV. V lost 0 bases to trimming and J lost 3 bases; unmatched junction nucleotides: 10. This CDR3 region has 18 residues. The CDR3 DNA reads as TGTGCCAGCAGCTTAGAGGGGGTCGCTAGCGGCGACACCGGGGAGCTGTTTTTT. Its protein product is CASSLEGVASGDTGELFF.

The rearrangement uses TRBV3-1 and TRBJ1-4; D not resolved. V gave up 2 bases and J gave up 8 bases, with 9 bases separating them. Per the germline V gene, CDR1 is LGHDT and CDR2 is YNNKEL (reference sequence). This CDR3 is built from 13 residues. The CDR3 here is CASSQHRNEKLFF. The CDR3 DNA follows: TGTGCCAGCAGCCAACACCGGAACGAAAAACTGTTTTTT.

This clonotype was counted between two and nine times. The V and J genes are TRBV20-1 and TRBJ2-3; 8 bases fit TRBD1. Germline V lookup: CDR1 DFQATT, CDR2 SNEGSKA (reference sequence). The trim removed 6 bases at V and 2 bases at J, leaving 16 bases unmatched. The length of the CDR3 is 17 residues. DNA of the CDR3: TGCAGTGCCCAATTCCTGAACAGGGGGGCGCACACAGATACGCAGTATTTT. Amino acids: CSAQFLNRGAHTDTQYF.

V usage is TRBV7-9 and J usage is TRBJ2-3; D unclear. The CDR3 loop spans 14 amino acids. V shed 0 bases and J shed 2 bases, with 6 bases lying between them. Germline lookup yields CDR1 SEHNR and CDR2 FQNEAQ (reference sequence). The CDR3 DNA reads TGTGCCAGCAGCTTAGCGGATTTCACAGATACGCAGTATTTT. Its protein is CASSLADFTDTQYF.

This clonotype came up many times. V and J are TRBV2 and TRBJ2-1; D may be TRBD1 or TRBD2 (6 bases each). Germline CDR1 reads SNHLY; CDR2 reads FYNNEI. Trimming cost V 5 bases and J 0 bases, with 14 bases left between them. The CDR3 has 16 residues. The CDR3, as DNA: TGTGCCAGCAGTAATCCAGGGGACTCCTCCTACAATGAGCAGTTCTTC. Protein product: CASSNPGDSSYNEQFF. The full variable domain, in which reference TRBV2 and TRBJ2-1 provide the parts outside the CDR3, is EPEVTQTPSHQVTQMGQEVILRCVPISNHLYFYWYRQILGQKVEFLVSFYNNEISEKSEIFDDQFSVERPDGSNFTLKIRSTKLEDSAMYFCASSNPGDSSYNEQFFGPGTRLTVL.

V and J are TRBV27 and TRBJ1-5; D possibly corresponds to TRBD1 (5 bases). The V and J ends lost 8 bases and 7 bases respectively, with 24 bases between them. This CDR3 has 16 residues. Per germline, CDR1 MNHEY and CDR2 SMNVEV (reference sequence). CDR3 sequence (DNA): TGTGCCAGCTCCTCCTCTCGAGACGGGGGTCGCCAGCCCCAGCATTTT. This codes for CASSSSRDGGRQPQHF.

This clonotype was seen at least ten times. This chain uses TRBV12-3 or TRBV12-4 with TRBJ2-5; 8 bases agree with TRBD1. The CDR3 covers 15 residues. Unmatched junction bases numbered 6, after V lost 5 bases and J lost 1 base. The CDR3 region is CASSPLRGPQETQYF. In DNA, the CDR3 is TGTGCCAGCAGTCCACTCAGGGGGCCCCAAGAGACCCAGTACTTC.

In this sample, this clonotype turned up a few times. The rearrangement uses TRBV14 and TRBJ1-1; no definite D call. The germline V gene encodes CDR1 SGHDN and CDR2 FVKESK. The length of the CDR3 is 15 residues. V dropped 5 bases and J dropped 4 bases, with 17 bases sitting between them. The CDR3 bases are TGTGCCAGCAGCAGCACCCCACGGTACGCCACTGAAGCTTTCTTT. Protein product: CASSSTPRYATEAFF.

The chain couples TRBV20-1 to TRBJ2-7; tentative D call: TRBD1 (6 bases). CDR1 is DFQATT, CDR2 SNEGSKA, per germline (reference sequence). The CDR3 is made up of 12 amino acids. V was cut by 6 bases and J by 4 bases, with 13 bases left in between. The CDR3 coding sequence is TGCAGTGCATTTACGACAGGTTACGAGCAGTACTTC. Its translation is CSAFTTGYEQYF.

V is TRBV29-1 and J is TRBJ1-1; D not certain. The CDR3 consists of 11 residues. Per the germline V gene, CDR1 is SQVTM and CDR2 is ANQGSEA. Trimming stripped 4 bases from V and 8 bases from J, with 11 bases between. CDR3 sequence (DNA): TGCAGCGTTGGCCGTTCCTCCGAAGCTTTCTTT. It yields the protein CSVGRSSEAFF.

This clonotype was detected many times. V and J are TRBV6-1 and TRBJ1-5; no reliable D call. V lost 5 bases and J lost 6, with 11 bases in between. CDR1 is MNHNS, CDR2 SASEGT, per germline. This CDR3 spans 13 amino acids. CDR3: CASSQTQGQPQHF. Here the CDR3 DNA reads TGTGCCAGCAGTCAAACTCAAGGTCAGCCCCAGCATTTT.

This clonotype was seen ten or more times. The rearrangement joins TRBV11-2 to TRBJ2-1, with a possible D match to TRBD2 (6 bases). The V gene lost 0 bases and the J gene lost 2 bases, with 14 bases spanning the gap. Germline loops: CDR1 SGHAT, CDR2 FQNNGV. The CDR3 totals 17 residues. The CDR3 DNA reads TGTGCCAGCAGCTTAGATTTGGTGGGGGGTCCCTACAATGAGCAGTTCTTC. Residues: CASSLDLVGGPYNEQFF.

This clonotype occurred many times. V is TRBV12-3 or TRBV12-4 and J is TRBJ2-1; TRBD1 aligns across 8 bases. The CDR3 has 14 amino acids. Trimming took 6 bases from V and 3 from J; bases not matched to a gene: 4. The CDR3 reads CASRQDRGYNEQFF. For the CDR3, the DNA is TGTGCCAGCAGACAAGACAGGGGCTACAATGAGCAGTTCTTC.

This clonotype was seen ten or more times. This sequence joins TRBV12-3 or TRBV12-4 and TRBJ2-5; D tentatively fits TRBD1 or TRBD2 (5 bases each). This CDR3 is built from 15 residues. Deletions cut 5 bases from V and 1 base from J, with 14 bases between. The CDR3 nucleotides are TGTGCCAGCAGTCCAACCCGGGGCTTCCAAGAGACCCAGTACTTC. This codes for CASSPTRGFQETQYF.

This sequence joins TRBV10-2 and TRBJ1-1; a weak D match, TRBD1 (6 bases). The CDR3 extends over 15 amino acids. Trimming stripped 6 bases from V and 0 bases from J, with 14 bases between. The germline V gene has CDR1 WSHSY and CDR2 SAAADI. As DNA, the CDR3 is TGCGCCAGCAGCGGCTACAGGGTTTTGAACACTGAAGCTTTCTTT. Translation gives CASSGYRVLNTEAFF.

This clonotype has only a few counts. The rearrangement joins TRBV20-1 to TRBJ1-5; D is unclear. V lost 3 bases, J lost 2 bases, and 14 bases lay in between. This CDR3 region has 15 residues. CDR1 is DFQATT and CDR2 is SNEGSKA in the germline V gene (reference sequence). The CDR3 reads CSASSVAGGNQPQHF. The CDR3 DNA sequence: TGCAGTGCTAGTTCAGTAGCTGGAGGCAATCAGCCCCAGCATTTT.